One and the same sample provided the 24 T cell receptor beta chains below, sequenced in a study of T cells in women clearing cervical HPV infection. Only in-frame clones appear in the TCRdb table, and some are missing; sequencing was by immunoSEQ multiplex PCR. The record lists 25,000 to 30,000 clones, of which the ten most abundant hold about 3.7%. Sequencing was performed on blood buffy coat. Receptors originate from a woman between 18 and 69 years old with a cervical HPV16 infection that either progressed to CIN3+ or cleared (not recorded which).

About this clone: The read gets to within 3 residues of the CDR3 end, and the germline J gene fills in the rest. This chain connects TRBV10-3 to TRBJ2-7, with 7 bases lining up with TRBD1. Germline CDR1 is ENHRY and CDR2 is SYGVKD. With 3 bases clipped from V and 3 bases from J, the junction kept 11 bases outside the gene matches. The CDR3 is made up of 16 amino acids. CDR3 DNA, as far as it was read: TGTGCCATCAGTGACCCCGGGCGGACAGGAGTCTACGAG. Amino acid sequence: CAISDPGRTGVYE. The whole CDR3 protein is CAISDPGRTGVYEQYF.

On this clone: With the read ending 3 residues before the CDR3 end, the germline J gene is used to fill in that end. The chain carries TRBV19 and TRBJ1-1, with D perhaps matching TRBD1 (6 bases). The CDR3 contains 14 residues. CDR1 LNHDA and CDR2 SQIVND come from the germline V gene (reference sequence). The covered CDR3 bases are TGTGCCAGTAGTATAGCATACGACAGGTTCGAA. Residues: CASSIAYDRFE. The full-length CDR3 reads as CASSIAYDRFEAFF.

As to this clone: The read stops 3 residues short of the end of the CDR3; the missing end is completed from the germline J gene. This chain connects TRBV6-2 or TRBV6-3 to TRBJ2-7; perhaps TRBD1 as D (5 bases). Trimming left V 0 bases short and J 0 bases short, with 9 bases between. The germline gives CDR1 MNHEY, CDR2 SVGEGT. This CDR3 has 15 residues. CDR3 loop: CASSYSTVNSYEQYF. CDR3 bases read: TGTGCCAGCAGTTACTCGACAGTAAACTCCTACGAG.

Worth noting for this clone: The read ends 3 residues shy of where the CDR3 ends; the end is completed using the germline J gene. The V gene is TRBV20-1, the J gene TRBJ2-3; TRBD2 might be the D (6 bases). This CDR3 comprises 14 residues. Germline V gene lookup returns CDR1 DFQATT and CDR2 SNEGSKA (reference sequence). The sequenced CDR3 bases are TGCAGTGCTCTGAAGACTAGTGGTAAAGAGACG. As protein: CSALKTSGKET. The whole CDR3 protein reads CSALKTSGKETQYF.

About this clone: The observed sequence ends 3 residues before the CDR3 terminus, with the missing tail filled in from the germline J gene. V usage is TRBV19 and J usage is TRBJ2-4; tentatively, D is TRBD1 (5 bases). Germline V gives CDR1 LNHDA, CDR2 SQIVND (reference sequence). The CDR3 length is 15 residues. Incomplete CDR3 DNA: TGTGCCACCTTAACCAGGGCACACAAGGGGAATGGT. Translated: CATLTRAHKGNG. The CDR3 reads in full as CATLTRAHKGNGQYF.

As concerns this clone: At one end, the junction sequence differs from germline, possibly due to a read error. The CDR3 is cut off 3 residues early in the read; its end comes from the germline J gene. The chain links TRBV19 to TRBJ2-2; 8 nucleotides agree with TRBD1. CDR3 length: 14 amino acids. Per the germline V gene, CDR1 is LNHDA and CDR2 is SQIVND (reference sequence). CDR3 DNA, as far as it was read: TGTGCCAGTAGTTTAGACAGGGGAACCGGGGAG. It yields the protein CASSLDRGTGE. In full, the CDR3 reads CASSLDRGTGELFF.

A note on this clone: With the read ending 3 residues before the CDR3 end, the germline J gene is used to fill in that end. The chain uses TRBV5-6 and TRBJ2-7; no clear D. Trimming stripped 2 bases from V and 4 bases from J, with 7 bases between. Germline CDR1 and CDR2: SGHDT and YYEEEE. The CDR3 sequence is 12 residues long. CDR3: CASSFRVYEQYF. CDR3 DNA, as far as it was read: TGTGCCAGCAGCTTCCGGGTGTACGAG. Based on the CDR3 plus reference TRBV5-6 and TRBJ2-7, the full variable domain is DAGVTQSPTHLIKTRGQQVTLRCSPKSGHDTVSWYQQALGQGPQFIFQYYEEEERQRGNFPDRFSGHQFPNYSSELNVNALLLGDSALYLCASSFRVYEQYFGPGTRLTVT.

Details on this clone: The observed sequence ends 3 residues before the CDR3 terminus, with the missing tail filled in from the germline J gene. This sequence joins TRBV6-4 and TRBJ2-5, with 9 bases identical to TRBD2. J lost 1 base, V lost 3 bases, and 0 bases had no gene match. Per the germline V gene, CDR1 is MRHNA and CDR2 is SNTAGT. This CDR3 is built from 14 residues. CDR3 residues: CASSERGGQETQYF. CDR3 bases read: TGTGCCAGCAGTGAGCGGGGGGGCCAAGAGACC.

For this clone: The CDR3 end lies 3 residues beyond the end of the read and is filled in from the germline J gene. The V and J genes are TRBV5-6 and TRBJ2-2; 9 bases fit TRBD1. In germline, CDR1 is SGHDT, CDR2 YYEEEE. The CDR3 is made up of 15 amino acids. V shed 3 bases, J shed 4 bases, and the junction held 4 bases outside the gene matches. The sequenced CDR3 bases are TGTGCCAGCAGCTGGATGACAGGGGGCACCGGGGAG. Protein: CASSWMTGGTGE. The whole CDR3 is CASSWMTGGTGELFF.

Details on this clone: The observed sequence ends 3 residues before the CDR3 terminus, with the missing tail filled in from the germline J gene. The V call is TRBV29-1, the J call TRBJ2-3; 8 nucleotides line up with TRBD2. CDR1 SQVTM and CDR2 ANQGSEA come from the germline V gene. The length of the CDR3 is 13 residues. J was trimmed by 4 bases and V by 4 bases; bases with no gene match: 4. CDR3 sequence: CSVVGGAADTQYF. The DNA read from the CDR3 is TGCAGCGTTGTCGGGGGGGCAGCAGATACG.

CDR3 sequence reads: CAISESEGLSTEAFF. The sequenced CDR3 bases are TGTGCCATCAGTGAGTCGGAGGGGCTGAGCACTGAA. J is TRBJ1-1 and V is TRBV10-3; perhaps TRBD1 as D (5 bases). The read ends 3 residues before the CDR3 terminus; that terminus is restored from the germline J gene. Trimming removed 0 bases from V and 4 bases from J, with 12 bases in between. Germline V lookup: CDR1 ENHRY, CDR2 SYGVKD. The CDR3 runs to 15 residues.

Remarks on this clone: The read terminates 3 residues before the CDR3 end, so the remaining end is supplied by the germline J gene. The chain uses TRBV13 and TRBJ2-1, with a weak D call TRBD1 (5 bases). The germline V gene encodes CDR1 PRHDT and CDR2 FYEKMQ (reference sequence). The CDR3 covers 15 residues. V lost 0 bases to trimming and J lost 3 bases, with 9 bases between them. CDR3 DNA, as far as it was read: TGTGCCAGCAGCTTAGGAAGGGGCCTCTACAATGAG. It translates to CASSLGRGLYNE. The whole CDR3 protein reads CASSLGRGLYNEQFF.

To note about this clone: The observed sequence ends 3 residues before the CDR3 terminus, with the missing tail filled in from the germline J gene. This chain links TRBV7-2 with TRBJ2-2, with a tentative D call TRBD2 (5 bases). Per germline, CDR1 SGHTA and CDR2 FQGNSA. This CDR3 spans 15 amino acids. CDR3 residues: CASSREAAANEKLFF. CDR3 DNA, as far as it was read: TGTGCCAGCAGCCGTGAAGCGGCGGCTAATGAAAAG.

Concerning this clone: Read data end 3 residues before the CDR3 end; the end is taken from the germline J gene. J is TRBJ2-7 and V is TRBV29-1; 7 bases line up with TRBD1. V shed 0 bases and J 2 bases; nucleotides not matched to a gene: 7. The CDR3 runs to 15 residues. Germline values: CDR1 SQVTM, CDR2 ANQGSEA. The covered CDR3 bases are TGCAGCGTTGAAGATTATGTGACAGGGACCTACGAG. Encoded protein: CSVEDYVTGTYE. The whole CDR3 protein is CSVEDYVTGTYEQYF.

Remarks on this clone: The read finishes 3 residues shy of the CDR3 end, and the germline J gene is used to complete it. V usage is TRBV6-2 or TRBV6-3 and J usage is TRBJ2-1; 7 bases match TRBD2. This CDR3 contains 14 residues. Germline V lookup: CDR1 MNHEY, CDR2 SVGEGT. The V gene end was trimmed by 4 bases and the J gene end by 8 bases; junction bases not matched to a gene: 8. The CDR3 here is CASSSWTSRYEQFF. The CDR3 DNA, read in part, is TGTGCCAGCAGTTCTTGGACTAGTCGCTATGAG.

As to this clone: From the germline J gene comes the end of the CDR3, since the read stops 3 residues before it. The chain joins TRBV19 to TRBJ1-1; TRBD1 matches at 12 bases. V shed 4 bases, J shed 2 bases, and the junction held 2 bases outside the gene matches. Germline V CDR1 and CDR2: LNHDA, SQIVND (reference sequence). This CDR3 comprises 15 residues. The CDR3 sequence: CASSRDRGLNTEAFF. The DNA read from the CDR3 is TGTGCCAGTAGTAGGGACAGGGGGCTCAACACTGAA.

Regarding this clone: The read halts 3 residues ahead of the CDR3 end, with the missing end drawn from the germline J gene. The chain recombines TRBV14 with TRBJ1-4; 7 bases line up with TRBD1. There are 16 residues in the CDR3. Germline V CDR1 and CDR2: SGHDN, FVKESK. V shed 1 base and J 8 bases; nucleotides not matched to a gene: 10. The CDR3 bases that were read are TGTGCCAGCAGCCAAGTGCGCGCAGGGGGAGGCGAAAAA. Amino acid sequence: CASSQVRAGGGEK. The whole CDR3 is CASSQVRAGGGEKLFF.

As to this clone: With the read ending 3 residues before the CDR3 end, the germline J gene is used to fill in that end. The chain is built from TRBV18 and TRBJ1-2; tentatively, D is TRBD1 (5 bases). The CDR3 is made up of 15 amino acids. The germline gives CDR1 KGHSH, CDR2 LQKENI. The sequenced CDR3 bases are TGTGCCAGCCACAAAGAGTCGGGACTTCCGAACGAC. Translation gives CASHKESGLPND. The complete CDR3 protein is CASHKESGLPNDYTF.

As regards this clone: An end of the junction differs from the germline gene, which may be a read error. The CDR3 is cut off 3 residues early in the read; its end comes from the germline J gene. J is TRBJ1-2 and V is TRBV7-7, with 8 bases fitting TRBD1. The CDR3 runs 16 residues. From germline, CDR1 is SSHAT and CDR2 FNYEAQ (reference sequence). The sequenced CDR3 bases are TGTGCTAGCACCCCACTTCCGACAGGGGACGCCTATGGC. As protein: CASTPLPTGDAYG. The whole CDR3 sequence is CASTPLPTGDAYGYTF. Based on the CDR3 plus reference TRBV7-7 and TRBJ1-2, the full variable domain is GAGVSQSPRYKVTKRGQDVTLRCDPISSHATLYWYQQALGQGPEFLTYFNYEAQPDKSGLPSDRFSAERPEGSISTLTIQRTEQRDSAMYRCASTPLPTGDAYGYTFGSGTRLTVV.

As for this clone: Sequencing ends 3 residues short of the CDR3 end; the germline J gene provides the rest. The gene calls are TRBV6-4 and TRBJ2-1, with a tentative D call TRBD2 (6 bases). Germline CDR1 reads MRHNA; CDR2 reads SNTAGT. V lost 0 bases and J 1 base, leaving 7 bases between the germline ends. The CDR3 contains 15 residues. The CDR3 region is CASSDSSGSYNEQFF. Partial CDR3 DNA: TGTGCCAGCAGTGACTCCAGCGGGTCCTACAATGAG.

Worth noting for this clone: The DNA ends 3 residues before the CDR3 does, and the rest of the CDR3 is filled in from the germline J gene. The chain has TRBV18 and TRBJ2-7; D perhaps matches TRBD2 (6 bases). CDR3 length equals 15 residues. The germline V gene has CDR1 KGHSH and CDR2 LQKENI. Trimming left V 8 bases short and J 5 bases short, with 22 bases between. CDR3 DNA (partial): TGTGCCAGCCACAAAGAGTCGGGACTTCCGAACGAG. Its protein product is CASHKESGLPNE. The entire CDR3 is CASHKESGLPNEQYF.

On this clone: The read comes to an end 3 residues before the CDR3 does, leaving the germline J gene to fill in the end. The V and J genes are TRBV11-2 and TRBJ1-2, with D uncertain. Germline V gene data show CDR1 as SGHAT and CDR2 as FQNNGV. The CDR3 runs to 14 residues. The sequenced CDR3 bases are TGTGCCAGCAGCTTAGATAACAGCGGTGATACC. Its protein product is CASSLDNSGDT. In full, the CDR3 reads CASSLDNSGDTYTF.

Concerning this clone: The observed sequence ends 3 residues before the CDR3 terminus, with the missing tail filled in from the germline J gene. J is TRBJ2-7 and V is TRBV6-2 or TRBV6-3; weak D call: TRBD2 (7 bases). The ends were cut back, 8 bases at V and 5 bases at J, with 19 bases in the middle. There are 14 residues in the CDR3. Germline CDR1 and CDR2: MNHEY and SVGEGT. The CDR3 region is CASLAGGLLHEQYF. The covered CDR3 bases are TGTGCCAGCCTCGCCGGGGGGCTCCTCCACGAG.

Worth noting for this clone: The CDR3 goes on 3 residues after the read ends, and that part is filled in from the germline J gene. The V gene is TRBV7-9, the J gene TRBJ2-5, with D perhaps TRBD1 (6 bases). CDR1 is SEHNR, CDR2 FQNEAQ, per germline (reference sequence). The CDR3 has 15 residues. Trimming took 6 bases from V and 5 from J, leaving 19 bases between them. The CDR3 loop is CASRDRDTKYETQYF. Incomplete CDR3 DNA: TGTGCCAGCAGGGACCGGGACACAAAGTACGAGACC.